Listed below are T cell receptor beta chains from one sample, sequenced in a study of blood T cell repertoires in COVID-19. Assay: immunoSEQ multiplex PCR; the TCRdb copy retains only in-frame clones and omits some. This sample carries 250,000 to 350,000 clones, around 90% of them seen once, and the ten largest clones take around 1.7%. The sequenced material came from PBMCs or T cells enriched from blood (not recorded which). These TCRs come from a woman aged 18-29 years with acute COVID-19. CDR3s include the opening cysteine and the closing phenylalanine or tryptophan. The order of the fields is D gene, V gene, clone size, J gene, CDR3 DNA, CDR3 protein. The D gene is left open where the match is weak. Only part of the rows carry a size: once, few, many, or a class if the clone is expanded.

TRBD2	TRBV7-2	-	TRBJ2-4	TGTGCCAGCAGCTTAGCGGTGGCGGGAGGGCCGCTAAACATTCAGTACTTC	CASSLAVAGGPLNIQYF
TRBD2	TRBV9	-	TRBJ2-1	TGTGCCAGCAGCGTAGAGGCTAGCGGGTCCTACAATGAGCAGTTCTTC	CASSVEASGSYNEQFF
-	TRBV21-1	-	TRBJ2-7	-	CASSKGVGFGTPSIYEQYF
TRBD1	TRBV11-2	-	TRBJ2-3	TGTGCCAGCAGCAGGGGGCTGGAAGATACGCAGTATTTT	CASSRGLEDTQYF
-	TRBV9	-	TRBJ1-2	TGTGCCAGCACCCTGGGGGGGAACTATGGCTACACCTTC	CASTLGGNYGYTF
TRBD2	TRBV5-6	-	TRBJ2-7	TGTGCCAGCAGCTCCCCGGCGGGAGGTACCTACGAGCAGTACTTC	CASSSPAGGTYEQYF
-	TRBV5-1	once	TRBJ2-2	TGCGCCAGCAGCACCAGGGGGGGACTAGTACCCACCGGGGAGCTGTTTTTT	CASSTRGGLVPTGELFF
TRBD1	TRBV27	-	TRBJ2-3	TGTGCCAGCAGTTTATCCGTTCTTCCGGGACAGGGTTCCACAGATACGCAGTATTTT	CASSLSVLPGQGSTDTQYF
-	TRBV28	-	TRBJ2-7	TGTGCCAGTACCCAGGCGGGAAACTACGAGCAGTACTTC	CASTQAGNYEQYF
-	TRBV2	-	TRBJ1-2	TGTGCCAGCAGCACTACAGGGTCGGGTGGCTATGGCTACACCTTC	CASSTTGSGGYGYTF
-	TRBV5-4	-	TRBJ1-1	TGTGCCAGCAGCTATAGTGCAGGGCCGACCTGGAACACTGAAGCTTTCTTT	CASSYSAGPTWNTEAFF
TRBD1	TRBV27	-	TRBJ2-6	TGTGCCAGCAGTTTGACAGGGGGGTACGTCCTGACTTTC	CASSLTGGYVLTF
-	TRBV6-4	-	TRBJ1-1	TGTGCCAGCAGTCCCGCCGGGAACACTGAAGCTTTCTTT	CASSPAGNTEAFF
-	TRBV4-3	-	TRBJ1-4	TGCGCCAGCAGCCCCCGGGAGCCAGACGCGACGAGGGGTGAAAAACTGTTTTTT	CASSPREPDATRGEKLFF